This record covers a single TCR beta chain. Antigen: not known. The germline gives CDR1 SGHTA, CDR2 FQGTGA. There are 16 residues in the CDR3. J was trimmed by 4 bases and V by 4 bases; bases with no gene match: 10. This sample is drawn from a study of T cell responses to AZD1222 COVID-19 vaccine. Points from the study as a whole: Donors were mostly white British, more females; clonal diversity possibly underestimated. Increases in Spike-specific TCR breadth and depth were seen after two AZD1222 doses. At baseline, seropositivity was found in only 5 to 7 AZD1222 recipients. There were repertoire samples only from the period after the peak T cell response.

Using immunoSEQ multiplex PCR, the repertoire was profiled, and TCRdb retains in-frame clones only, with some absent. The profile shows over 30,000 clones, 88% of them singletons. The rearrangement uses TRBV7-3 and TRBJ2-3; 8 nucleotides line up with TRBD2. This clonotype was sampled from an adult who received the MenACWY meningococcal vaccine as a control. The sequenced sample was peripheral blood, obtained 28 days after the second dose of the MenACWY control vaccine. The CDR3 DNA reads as TGTGCCAGCAGCTCCCTGGGTAGCGGGAAGGCAGATACGCAGTATTTT. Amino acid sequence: CASSSLGSGKADTQYF.